One sample yielded the 19 T cell receptor beta chains listed below, sequenced in a study of cytomegalovirus exposure and HLA in healthy donors. Primers: 60 Vbeta forward and 13 Jbeta reverse. Repertoires were generated with immunoSEQ multiplex PCR, while TCRdb's copy carries only in-frame clones and drops some. The data show roughly 290,000 clones, with roughly 90% seen just once and roughly 2% held by the top ten. Sequenced input: PBMCs. These receptors all come from a woman between 18 and 30 years old in good health and CMV-seronegative.

Points on this clone: The same CDR3 also results from other DNA sequences found in this sample. The chain has TRBV27 and TRBJ2-7; 10 bases match TRBD1. Germline trimming cut 3 bases from V and 4 bases from J; bases unmatched to any gene: 6. The CDR3 has 15 residues. Germline V gives CDR1 MNHEY, CDR2 SMNVEV (reference sequence). Here the CDR3 reads CASSFLGTGDYEQYF. The CDR3 coding sequence is TGTGCCAGCAGTTTTTTAGGGACAGGGGATTACGAGCAGTACTTC.

The chain joins TRBV6-5 to TRBJ2-1; perhaps TRBD2 as D (5 bases). V was trimmed by 7 bases and J by 1 base, leaving 14 bases between them. Germline values: CDR1 MNHEY, CDR2 SVGAGI. The CDR3 length is 15 residues. The CDR3 loop is CASTRGTHSYNEQFF. CDR3 DNA: TGTGCCAGCACACGGGGAACTCATTCCTACAATGAGCAGTTCTTC.

The genes are TRBV5-6 and TRBJ2-5; D is possibly TRBD1 (6 bases). The end of the DNA is better explained by TRBJ2-7, so the J call may be wrong. CDR1 and CDR2 from the germline V gene are SGHDT and YYEEEE. The CDR3 loop spans 12 amino acids. The CDR3: CASSSTGFEQYF. The CDR3, as DNA: TGTGCCAGCAGCTCCACAGGGTTCGAGCAGTACTTC.

The chain joins TRBV6-1 to TRBJ1-1, with D unresolved. CDR1 MNHNS and CDR2 SASEGT come from the germline V gene. CDR3 size: 13 residues. V lost 5 bases to trimming and J lost 0 bases, with 7 bases between them. The CDR3 DNA sequence: TGTGCCAGCAGTATACGGTTGAACACTGAAGCTTTCTTT. Its translation: CASSIRLNTEAFF.

The chain links TRBV14 to TRBJ2-7, with D tentatively TRBD2 (6 bases). The CDR3 has 17 residues. The V and J ends lost 1 base and 0 bases respectively, with 16 bases between them. CDR1 and CDR2 (germline): SGHDN, FVKESK. The CDR3 DNA reads as TGTGCCAGCAGCCAAGCGGGAGAGGGATACCTCTCCTACGAGCAGTACTTC. It is translated as CASSQAGEGYLSYEQYF.

The chain joins TRBV19 to TRBJ1-2; 11 bases agree with TRBD1. V shed 9 bases and J 7 bases; nucleotides not matched to a gene: 13. The CDR3 has 15 amino acids. Germline assignment: CDR1 LNHDA and CDR2 SQIVND (reference sequence). The CDR3, as DNA: TGTGCCAGCGCCACGATCGGGACAGGGGGATTTGGCTACACCTTC. It encodes CASATIGTGGFGYTF. Complete variable domain (other parts from reference TRBV19 and TRBJ1-2): DGGITQSPKYLFRKEGQNVTLSCEQNLNHDAMYWYRQDPGQGLRLIYYSQIVNDFQKGDIAEGYSVSREKKESFPLTVTSAQKNPTAFYLCASATIGTGGFGYTFGSGTRLTVV.

The rearrangement uses TRBV2 and TRBJ2-3, with 8 bases that match TRBD2. Germline V CDR1 and CDR2: SNHLY, FYNNEI. The V segment lost 2 bases and the J segment 3 bases; nucleotides outside the gene matches: 13. This CDR3 spans 18 amino acids. The CDR3: CASSEFIGTSIDTDTQYF. The DNA for the CDR3 is TGTGCCAGCAGTGAATTTATTGGGACTAGTATTGATACAGATACGCAGTATTTT.

The chain uses TRBV9 and TRBJ2-1; 11 bases are a match to TRBD2. With 3 bases clipped from V and 4 bases from J, the junction kept 3 bases outside the gene matches. CDR3 length: 15 residues. Germline lookup yields CDR1 SGDLS and CDR2 YYNGEE. The CDR3 loop reads CASSATSGGYNEQFF. In DNA form, the CDR3 reads TGTGCCAGCAGCGCCACTAGCGGGGGATACAATGAGCAGTTCTTC.

The genes are TRBV6-1 and TRBJ1-1; D uncertain. Trimming left V 1 base short and J 0 bases short, with 12 bases between. The CDR3 totals 16 residues. Germline CDR1 is MNHNS and CDR2 is SASEGT. The CDR3 loop reads CASSEVFGFMNTEAFF. The CDR3 nucleotides read TGTGCCAGCAGTGAAGTATTCGGGTTCATGAACACTGAAGCTTTCTTT.

The J gene is TRBJ1-1, the V gene TRBV6-5, with D perhaps TRBD1 (5 bases). The germline CDR1 and CDR2 sequences are MNHEY and SVGAGI. V lost 3 bases and J lost 5, with 16 bases in between. The CDR3 sequence is 15 residues long. The CDR3 nucleotides are TGTGCCAGCAGTTATGGTGGCAGGGCGGGGACTGAAGCTTTCTTT. It translates to CASSYGGRAGTEAFF.

V gene TRBV5-6 combines with J gene TRBJ2-7; D unresolved. CDR3 size: 13 residues. V was cut by 4 bases and J by 2 bases, with 10 bases left in between. From germline, CDR1 is SGHDT and CDR2 YYEEEE. The CDR3 spells CASSPGYPYEQYF. DNA of the CDR3: TGTGCCAGCAGCCCCGGGTATCCCTACGAGCAGTACTTC.

The V and J genes are TRBV13 and TRBJ1-2, with TRBD1 as a possible D gene (6 bases). V gave up 6 bases and J gave up 1 base, with 15 bases separating them. CDR1 PRHDT and CDR2 FYEKMQ come from the germline V gene (reference sequence). The CDR3 extends over 15 amino acids. The CDR3 here is CASSYGQNNNYGYTF. In nucleotides, the CDR3 is TGTGCCAGCAGTTATGGACAGAATAATAACTATGGCTACACCTTC.

V and J are TRBV2 and TRBJ2-1, with a weak D call TRBD1 (6 bases). The V gene lost 6 bases and the J gene lost 9 bases, with 12 bases spanning the gap. This CDR3 is 12 amino acids long. Germline V gives CDR1 SNHLY, CDR2 FYNNEI. CDR3 sequence (DNA): TGTGCCAGCAGGCTGACAGGCGGTGAGCAGTTCTTC. It specifies CASRLTGGEQFF.

This clone was counted between two and nine times. The chain employs TRBV25-1 and TRBJ2-3, with 7 bases matching TRBD2. The CDR3 runs 11 residues. With 7 bases clipped from V and 5 bases from J, the junction kept 0 bases outside the gene matches. Germline CDR1 reads MGHDK; CDR2 reads SYGVNS. The CDR3 spells CASTSGDTQYF. In nucleotides, the CDR3 is TGTGCCAGCACTAGCGGAGATACGCAGTATTTT.

The chain links TRBV19 to TRBJ1-2, with 7 bases aligning to TRBD1. Germline V gene data show CDR1 as LNHDA and CDR2 as SQIVND (reference sequence). Losses at the gene ends were 5 bases for V and 4 bases for J; bases not matched to a gene: 7. The CDR3 loop spans 14 amino acids. The CDR3 loop is CASSDAGTVYGYTF. CDR3 nucleotides: TGTGCCAGTAGTGATGCCGGGACAGTCTATGGCTACACCTTC.

This chain links TRBV19 with TRBJ2-7; the D gene is possibly TRBD2 (7 bases). The CDR3 has 15 residues. The V and J ends lost 3 bases and 0 bases respectively, with 12 bases between them. Germline assignment: CDR1 LNHDA and CDR2 SQIVND (reference sequence). The CDR3 spells CASSMGGASSYEQYF. CDR3 sequence (DNA): TGTGCCAGTAGTATGGGGGGGGCAAGCTCCTACGAGCAGTACTTC.

The chain links TRBV5-8 to TRBJ2-7, with D uncertain. Germline assignment: CDR1 SGHTS and CDR2 YDEGEE. Trimming removed 2 bases from V and 1 base from J, with 10 bases in between. This CDR3 contains 14 residues. CDR3 protein: CASSFPERSYEQYF. The CDR3 DNA follows: TGTGCCAGCAGCTTTCCAGAGAGGTCCTACGAGCAGTACTTC. Filled out from reference TRBV5-8 and TRBJ2-7, the complete variable domain reads EAGVTQSPTHLIKTRGQQATLRCSPISGHTSVYWYQQALGLGLQFLLWYDEGEERNRGNFPPRFSGRQFPNYSSELNVNALELEDSALYLCASSFPERSYEQYFGPGTRLTVT.

The chain is built from TRBV2 and TRBJ1-1; a possible D gene is TRBD1 (6 bases). From germline, CDR1 is SNHLY and CDR2 FYNNEI. This CDR3 has 15 amino acids. V was shortened by 5 bases and J by 5 bases, with 18 bases between the two germline ends. The CDR3 DNA sequence: TGTGCCAGCAGTAGGGAAGGGAACAGGGATACTGAAGCTTTCTTT. This gives the protein CASSREGNRDTEAFF.

The chain links TRBV12-5 to TRBJ2-7, with D perhaps TRBD1 (6 bases). Germline V gene sequence: CDR1 LGHNT, CDR2 FRNRAP. This CDR3 region has 14 residues. V was pared by 5 bases and J by 2 bases, with 13 bases between. The CDR3 DNA follows: TGTGCTAGTGGTCCAGGACAGCTACCCTACGAGCAGTACTTC. Translation: CASGPGQLPYEQYF.